The rows below give T cell receptor beta chains drawn from one sample of a study of CD8+ T cells in alopecia areata. TCRdb's table, derived via immunoSEQ multiplex PCR, lists solely in-frame clones and lacks some. Counted here are around 200,000 clones, about 60% occurring once; the ten biggest clones make up around 0.7%. Material: CD4+ T cells sorted from blood, obtained at week 4, from a patient treated with tofacitinib. The receptor set was obtained from a human donor with alopecia areata. Each CDR3 is given with its conserved first and last residue. D genes are given only for firm matches. Size is stated for part of the rows, as once, few or many counts, or as a class when the clone is expanded.

D gene: TRBD1; J gene: TRBJ2-7; clone size: .; V gene: TRBV7-2; CDR3 length: 14; CDR3 DNA: TGTGCCAGCAGCTTATACAGGGGTAACTACGAGCAGTACTTC; CDR3 protein: CASSLYRGNYEQYF
D gene: TRBD1; J gene: TRBJ2-7; clone size: .; V gene: TRBV4-2; CDR3 length: 14; CDR3 DNA: TGTGCCAGCAGCCAGGACAGGGGAGGGGACGAGCAGTACTTC; CDR3 protein: CASSQDRGGDEQYF
D gene: TRBD2; J gene: TRBJ2-1; clone size: .; V gene: TRBV4-1; CDR3 length: 18; CDR3 DNA: TGCGCCAGCAGCCAAGCACGGCTAGCGGGGGGCCGCGCGGATGAGCAGTTCTTC; CDR3 protein: CASSQARLAGGRADEQFF
D gene: .; J gene: TRBJ2-5; clone size: few; V gene: TRBV29-1; CDR3 length: 15; CDR3 DNA: TGCAGCGTTGCCCTCGGACAGGGAGGGCAAGAGACCCAGTACTTC; CDR3 protein: CSVALGQGGQETQYF
D gene: .; J gene: TRBJ2-1; clone size: .; V gene: TRBV7-8; CDR3 length: 13; CDR3 DNA: TGTGCCAGCAGCTTAGGAGGCCAGGATGAGCAGTTCTTC; CDR3 protein: CASSLGGQDEQFF
D gene: .; J gene: TRBJ2-7; clone size: .; V gene: TRBV6-1; CDR3 length: 12; CDR3 DNA: TGTGCCAGCAGAAACCTAGGGGGCGAGCAGTACTTC; CDR3 protein: CASRNLGGEQYF
D gene: TRBD1; J gene: TRBJ2-5; clone size: .; V gene: TRBV29-1; CDR3 length: 13; CDR3 DNA: TGCAGCGTTAGACAGGGGGGACGAGAGACCCAGTACTTC; CDR3 protein: CSVRQGGRETQYF
D gene: .; J gene: TRBJ2-6; clone size: few; V gene: TRBV29-1; CDR3 length: 15; CDR3 DNA: TGCAGCGTTCTCACGGGGTTTTCTGGGGCCAACGTCCTGACTTTC; CDR3 protein: CSVLTGFSGANVLTF
D gene: .; J gene: TRBJ1-5; clone size: once; V gene: TRBV19; CDR3 length: 14; CDR3 DNA: TGTGCCAGTAGCCCCGGGAATAGCAATCAGCCCCAGCATTTT; CDR3 protein: CASSPGNSNQPQHF
D gene: TRBD2; J gene: TRBJ2-5; clone size: few; V gene: TRBV15; CDR3 length: 15; CDR3 DNA: TGTGCCACCAGCAGACGCGCGGGAGTAGAAGTGACCCAGTACTTC; CDR3 protein: CATSRRAGVEVTQYF
D gene: TRBD1; J gene: TRBJ2-1; clone size: few; V gene: TRBV7-9; CDR3 length: 13; CDR3 DNA: TGTGCCAGCAGCGAGGACAGGGACAATGAGCAGTTCTTC; CDR3 protein: CASSEDRDNEQFF
D gene: .; J gene: TRBJ2-3; clone size: .; V gene: TRBV29-1; CDR3 length: 13; CDR3 DNA: TGCAGCCACTGGGTTATAAGCACAGATACGCAGTATTTT; CDR3 protein: CSHWVISTDTQYF
D gene: .; J gene: TRBJ1-2; clone size: .; V gene: TRBV25-1; CDR3 length: 13; CDR3 DNA: TGTGCCAGCAGTGGCCCCACGAGGGGCGGCTACACCTTC; CDR3 protein: CASSGPTRGGYTF
D gene: .; J gene: TRBJ2-6; clone size: .; V gene: TRBV25-1; CDR3 length: 18; CDR3 DNA: TGTGCCAGCAGTGAAACAGCCAGCCTGCGCTCTGGGGCCAACGTCCTGACTTTC; CDR3 protein: CASSETASLRSGANVLTF
D gene: .; J gene: TRBJ2-3; clone size: .; V gene: TRBV9; CDR3 length: 14; CDR3 DNA: TGTGCCAGCAGCGTCGGGATGGGTCGAGATACGCAGTATTTT; CDR3 protein: CASSVGMGRDTQYF
D gene: .; J gene: TRBJ1-1; clone size: few; V gene: TRBV30; CDR3 length: 11; CDR3 DNA: TGTGCCTGGAAGAGTAACACTGAAGCTTTCTTT; CDR3 protein: CAWKSNTEAFF
D gene: .; J gene: TRBJ2-2; clone size: few; V gene: TRBV29-1; CDR3 length: 14; CDR3 DNA: TGCAGCGTTGATCAACCCGCGAACACCGGGGAGCTGTTTTTT; CDR3 protein: CSVDQPANTGELFF
D gene: TRBD1; J gene: TRBJ1-1; clone size: .; V gene: TRBV29-1; CDR3 length: 15; CDR3 DNA: TGCAGCGTTGAAGATCCCGACAGGGGCGGCACTGAAGCTTTCTTT; CDR3 protein: CSVEDPDRGGTEAFF
D gene: .; J gene: TRBJ2-5; clone size: .; V gene: TRBV2; CDR3 length: 14; CDR3 DNA: TGTGCCAGCAGGGCAGGGGGGGCACAAGAGACCCAGTACTTC; CDR3 protein: CASRAGGAQETQYF
D gene: .; J gene: TRBJ1-3; clone size: .; V gene: TRBV4-1; CDR3 length: 14; CDR3 DNA: TGCGCCAGCAGTGTAGAAGGCTCTGGAAACACCATATATTTT; CDR3 protein: CASSVEGSGNTIYF
D gene: TRBD1; J gene: TRBJ1-1; clone size: .; V gene: TRBV30; CDR3 length: 15; CDR3 DNA: TGTGCCTGGAGTCTTCGGACAGGGGTGAACACTGAAGCTTTCTTT; CDR3 protein: CAWSLRTGVNTEAFF
D gene: .; J gene: TRBJ2-7; clone size: .; V gene: TRBV5-1; CDR3 length: 12; CDR3 DNA: TGCGCCAGCAGCTTGGATTTGTACGAGCAGTACTTC; CDR3 protein: CASSLDLYEQYF
D gene: .; J gene: TRBJ1-2; clone size: .; V gene: TRBV6-6; CDR3 length: 14; CDR3 DNA: TGTGCCAGCAGTTACCTGGGTTCTAACTATGGCTACACCTTC; CDR3 protein: CASSYLGSNYGYTF
D gene: .; J gene: TRBJ1-5; clone size: .; V gene: TRBV29-1; CDR3 length: 13; CDR3 DNA: TGCAGCGTTGCCGGGGACGGAAATCAGCCCCAGCATTTT; CDR3 protein: CSVAGDGNQPQHF
D gene: .; J gene: TRBJ1-1; clone size: .; V gene: TRBV2; CDR3 length: 13; CDR3 DNA: TGTGCTTCGAGATCTTGGGAGAACACTGAAGCTTTCTTT; CDR3 protein: CASRSWENTEAFF
D gene: TRBD2; J gene: TRBJ2-4; clone size: few; V gene: TRBV27; CDR3 length: 17; CDR3 DNA: TGTGCCAGCAGTCTCAGACTAGCGGGGAACCTGCGGAACATTCAGTACTTC; CDR3 protein: CASSLRLAGNLRNIQYF
D gene: .; J gene: TRBJ2-1; clone size: few; V gene: TRBV29-1; CDR3 length: 13; CDR3 DNA: TGCGCGTGCTTGGGGGAATCCTACAATGAGCAGTTCTTC; CDR3 protein: CACLGESYNEQFF
D gene: .; J gene: TRBJ1-1; clone size: .; V gene: TRBV4-2; CDR3 length: 12; CDR3 DNA: TGTGCCAGCAGCCAAACAGGGACTGAAGCTTTCTTT; CDR3 protein: CASSQTGTEAFF
D gene: .; J gene: TRBJ2-5; clone size: .; V gene: TRBV30; CDR3 length: 15; CDR3 DNA: TGTGCCTGGAGTCCTCCTCCCCTCAGGGGAGAGACCCAGTACTTC; CDR3 protein: CAWSPPPLRGETQYF
D gene: TRBD1; J gene: TRBJ1-2; clone size: .; V gene: TRBV5-6; CDR3 length: 12; CDR3 DNA: TGTGCCAGCAGCTCGACAGGGTATGGCTACACCTTC; CDR3 protein: CASSSTGYGYTF
D gene: .; J gene: TRBJ1-1; clone size: .; V gene: TRBV4-1; CDR3 length: 14; CDR3 DNA: TGCGCCAGCAGCCCCTCACAGGAGAACACTGAAGCTTTCTTT; CDR3 protein: CASSPSQENTEAFF
D gene: .; J gene: TRBJ2-7; clone size: .; V gene: TRBV2; CDR3 length: 12; CDR3 DNA: TGTGCCAGCAGTGAATCCCGGACGAAGCAGTACTTC; CDR3 protein: CASSESRTKQYF
D gene: .; J gene: TRBJ2-2; clone size: once; V gene: TRBV5-4; CDR3 length: 18; CDR3 DNA: TGTGCCAGCAGCCCCGGGACAAGCCCCTCTCGAGGCACCGGGGAGCTGTTTTTT; CDR3 protein: CASSPGTSPSRGTGELFF
D gene: .; J gene: TRBJ1-5; clone size: .; V gene: TRBV2; CDR3 length: 12; CDR3 DNA: TGTGCCAGCGGCGGGGGGCCGCAGCCCCAGCATTTT; CDR3 protein: CASGGGPQPQHF
D gene: .; J gene: TRBJ2-7; clone size: few; V gene: TRBV29-1; CDR3 length: 17; CDR3 DNA: TGCAGCGTTGAAGATCGACTGAGACACACCCCGCCCTACGAGCAGTACTTC; CDR3 protein: CSVEDRLRHTPPYEQYF
D gene: .; J gene: TRBJ2-2; clone size: few; V gene: TRBV29-1; CDR3 length: 12; CDR3 DNA: TGCAGCGCCTTATATCACACCGGGGAGCTGTTTTTT; CDR3 protein: CSALYHTGELFF
D gene: .; J gene: TRBJ2-3; clone size: .; V gene: TRBV7-2; CDR3 length: 15; CDR3 DNA: TGTGCCAGCAGCTTGCTAGGCTTTCGGGCAGATACGCAGTATTTT; CDR3 protein: CASSLLGFRADTQYF
D gene: TRBD2; J gene: TRBJ2-1; clone size: once; V gene: TRBV5-1; CDR3 length: 18; CDR3 DNA: TGCGCCAGCAGCACCAAACTCCCGGGACTAGCGGGAGGCGATGAGCAGTTCTTC; CDR3 protein: CASSTKLPGLAGGDEQFF
D gene: TRBD1; J gene: TRBJ1-2; clone size: few; V gene: TRBV29-1; CDR3 length: 13; CDR3 DNA: TGCAGCGCCCAGAGGGACAGGGGGCAGGGCTACACCTTC; CDR3 protein: CSAQRDRGQGYTF
D gene: .; J gene: TRBJ1-5; clone size: .; V gene: TRBV19; CDR3 length: 13; CDR3 DNA: TGTGCCAGTAGTATAGATGTGGATCAGCCCCAGCATTTT; CDR3 protein: CASSIDVDQPQHF
D gene: TRBD1; J gene: TRBJ2-1; clone size: .; V gene: TRBV5-1; CDR3 length: 14; CDR3 DNA: TGCGCCAGCAGCGCTGGACAGGGCTACAATGAGCAGTTCTTC; CDR3 protein: CASSAGQGYNEQFF
D gene: TRBD2; J gene: TRBJ2-7; clone size: .; V gene: TRBV30; CDR3 length: 13; CDR3 DNA: TGTGCCGCGGGGGAGCGGGGACCCTACGAGCAGTACTTC; CDR3 protein: CAAGERGPYEQYF
D gene: .; J gene: TRBJ1-1; clone size: .; V gene: TRBV4-1; CDR3 length: 16; CDR3 DNA: TGCGCCAGCAGCCCTTTGCGAGCCCTAAGTGGCACTGAAGCTTTCTTT; CDR3 protein: CASSPLRALSGTEAFF
D gene: .; J gene: TRBJ2-1; clone size: .; V gene: TRBV29-1; CDR3 length: 11; CDR3 DNA: TGCAGCGTTGATCCCAACAATGAGCAGTTCTTC; CDR3 protein: CSVDPNNEQFF
D gene: .; J gene: TRBJ2-3; clone size: few; V gene: TRBV29-1; CDR3 length: 12; CDR3 DNA: TGCAGCGTTGAAGGCGACACAGATACGCAGTATTTT; CDR3 protein: CSVEGDTDTQYF
D gene: TRBD1; J gene: TRBJ2-7; clone size: .; V gene: TRBV29-1; CDR3 length: 12; CDR3 DNA: TGCAGCATCTCCGGGACAGCGGCCGAGCAGTACTTC; CDR3 protein: CSISGTAAEQYF